The clone carrying this T cell receptor (beta chain) came up once. The entry originates in a study of CD8 T cells in Susac syndrome. Sequencing of TCR beta was undertaken in CD8+ and CD4+ T cells derived from blood. The multiple sclerosis control group consisted of treatment-naive patients whose relapsing-remitting disease, which was either stable or active, fulfilled revised McDonald criteria. Reverse transcription of roughly 0.5 to 1 ug RNA was carried out with random hexamers. Using its own MiXCR run on the immunoSEQ multiplex PCR reads, TCRdb lists one record per CDR3 protein. The table records around 140,000 distinct CDR3 sequences, 90% to 95% of them present only once. Germline V gives CDR1 KGHSH, CDR2 LQKENI. V lost 2 bases, J lost 6 bases, and 5 bases stayed unmatched. This CDR3 region has 14 residues.

The sequenced sample was CD4+ T cells from PBMCs. This rearrangement joins TRBV18 to TRBJ2-7; 9 positions match TRBD1. This TCR was recovered from a human donor with multiple sclerosis. The CDR3: CASSPRVDRGEQYF. The CDR3 nucleotides are TGTGCCAGCTCACCAAGGGTGGACAGGGGCGAGCAGTACTTC.